A selection of T cell receptor beta chains follows, all from one sample in a study of T cell repertoires in cytomegalovirus infection. TCRdb analysed the reads with MiXCR anew, one entry per CDR3 protein. This sample carries about 770,000 distinct CDR3 sequences, 25% to 35% of them seen once, and the ten largest clones take around 14%. The antigens of these receptors remain unknown. Sequences were derived from cultured CD8+ T cells from PBMCs, sampled from culture after CMV antigen stimulation. The receptor set was obtained from a human donor in good health (CMV status not recorded). Some clones in this sample may be carry-over from other donors' samples. The CDR3 runs from the conserved cysteine through the conserved F or W. D genes are given only for firm matches. The size entry is marked missing in some rows and otherwise reads once, few, many or a size class.

>TRBD2|TRBJ2-3|TRBV5-6|-
TGTGCCAGCAGCTTGGGTGCTAGCGGGGGGGGAGATACGCAGTATTTT
CASSLGASGGGDTQYF
>TRBD1|TRBJ1-2|TRBV5-4|-
TGTGCCAGCAGCGCCCGACAGGGGGCTCGGTTGGGCTACACCTTC
CASSARQGARLGYTF
>TRBD2|TRBJ2-2|TRBV7-6|-
TGTGCCAGCAGGCCGGCGAGCGGGGGGGCCTTCTGGGAGCTGTTTTTT
CASRPASGGAFWELFF
>-|TRBJ2-1|TRBV7-9|many
TGTGCCAGCAGCTTAGCGTGGGGTCCTCCCGGGGAGATCTCCTACAATGAGCAGTTCTTC
CASSLAWGPPGEISYNEQFF
>TRBD1|TRBJ1-2|TRBV28|few
TGTGCCAGCACCCCAGGGGGGATCTATGGCTACACCTTC
CASTPGGIYGYTF
>TRBD2|TRBJ2-1|TRBV7-2|many
TGTGCCAGCAGCTTAGTCGGGCTAGCGGGCTTAAATGAGCAGTTCTTC
CASSLVGLAGLNEQFF
>-|TRBJ1-5|TRBV19|-
TGTGCCAGTATCAGGGGCTACAATCAGCCCCAGCATTTT
CASIRGYNQPQHF
>TRBD2|TRBJ2-1|TRBV14|few
TGTGCCAGCAGCCAAGATCACCCTAGCGGGGGACTAGAAGAGCAGTTCTTC
CASSQDHPSGGLEEQFF
>-|TRBJ2-7|TRBV27|-
TGTGCCAGCAGTCCACGCTGGACGGTTCCAAGCTCCTACGAGCAGTACTTC
CASSPRWTVPSSYEQYF
>-|TRBJ2-2|TRBV12-3/TRBV12-4|-
TGTGCCAGCAGTTTAGGAGGGAAAGGCGGGGAGCTGTTTTTT
CASSLGGKGGELFF
>TRBD2|TRBJ2-5|TRBV7-9|few
TGTGCCAGCAGCTTTCCGGGACTAGCGGGGCTACCTACCCAGTACTTC
CASSFPGLAGLPTQYF
>TRBD1|TRBJ2-3|TRBV10-3|once
TGTGCCATCAGTGCCCATCAAAGGGACAGGGTGACAGATACGCAGTATTTT
CAISAHQRDRVTDTQYF
>-|TRBJ1-1|TRBV6-2/TRBV6-3|-
TGTGCCAGCAGTTATAGGTGGCAATCGAACACTGAAGCTTTCTTT
CASSYRWQSNTEAFF
>-|TRBJ2-1|TRBV5-6|-
TGTGCCAGCAGGTTAGTGAGCGGGTATCACAATGAGCAGTTCTTC
CASRLVSGYHNEQFF
>-|TRBJ2-4|TRBV19|-
TGTGCCAGTACCTCACCGAACAGGGAAGTCAAAAACATTCAGTACTTC
CASTSPNREVKNIQYF
>TRBD1|TRBJ1-2|TRBV7-9|-
TGTGCCAGCAGCGTAGAGACAGGGCGCTATGGCTACACCTTC
CASSVETGRYGYTF
>-|TRBJ1-5|TRBV7-6|-
TGTGCCAGCAGCTTGACAGACAATAGCAATCAGCCCCAGCATTTT
CASSLTDNSNQPQHF
>TRBD1|TRBJ1-1|TRBV11-2|-
TGTGCCAGCACCCTCACCCCGACAGGGTCGTTTGAAGCTTTCTTT
CASTLTPTGSFEAFF
>-|TRBJ1-1|TRBV12-3/TRBV12-4|many
TGTGCCAGCAGTTTTGGTCAGGGTCCGTACACTGAAGCTTTCTTT
CASSFGQGPYTEAFF
>-|TRBJ2-5|TRBV7-6|many
TGTGCCAGCAGCAGGGCAGGGGACGTAAAGACCCAGTACTTC
CASSRAGDVKTQYF
>-|TRBJ1-2|TRBV29-1|-
TGCAGCGTTGAAGAAACCAGGGGATATATCTATGGCTACACCTTC
CSVEETRGYIYGYTF
>-|TRBJ1-1|TRBV19|once
TGTGCCAGTACCCTAGGACAGTCCTGGCGAGTCGCTGAAGCTTTCTTT
CASTLGQSWRVAEAFF
>TRBD2|TRBJ2-1|TRBV7-3|many
TGTGCCAGCAGCTTAATCGCGGGAGACAATGAGCAGTTCTTC
CASSLIAGDNEQFF
>-|TRBJ2-5|TRBV6-2/TRBV6-3|few
TGTGCCAGCAGTTCCCTGGGAAGGCGGAACCAAGAGACCCAGTACTTC
CASSSLGRRNQETQYF
>TRBD1|TRBJ2-1|TRBV6-1|few
TGTGCCACCCAAACAGGGGCGAATGAGCAGTTCTTC
CATQTGANEQFF
>-|TRBJ1-1|TRBV11-3|-
TGTGCCAGCAGCTTAGGGCCCGGTGCCGAAGCTTTCTTT
CASSLGPGAEAFF
>TRBD2|TRBJ2-7|TRBV4-1|-
TGCGCCAGCAGCCAAGTAGGGACTAGCTCCTCCTACGAGCAGTACTTC
CASSQVGTSSSYEQYF
>-|TRBJ2-1|TRBV6-5|-
TGTGCCAGCAGTCCTCTAATTAATGGGAATGAGCAGTTCTTC
CASSPLINGNEQFF
>-|TRBJ1-1|TRBV7-8|many
TGTGCCAGCAGCTTATACGACAGAGGGACCCGCCTTCAACGAGCTTTCTTT
CASSLYDRGTRLQRAFF
>TRBD1|TRBJ1-3|TRBV20-1|-
TGCAGTGCTAGATCTCCCGGGACAGGGGAATATTTT
CSARSPGTGEYF
>TRBD1|TRBJ2-7|TRBV6-6|-
TGTGCCAGCAGTTCCCAGGACAGGGGATACGAGCAGTACTTC
CASSSQDRGYEQYF
>-|TRBJ2-7|TRBV10-3|few
TGTGCCATCCAACAGGGTCCCACCTACGAGCAGTACTTC
CAIQQGPTYEQYF
>TRBD1|TRBJ1-1|TRBV24-1|-
TGTGCCACCAGTGATTTGCCGAGACAGGGATTAGATATCGTGAACACTGAAGCTTTCTTT
CATSDLPRQGLDIVNTEAFF
>-|TRBJ2-5|TRBV4-1|few
TGCGCCAGCAGCCTAAGACGGATCCTGGAGACCCAGTACTTC
CASSLRRILETQYF
>-|TRBJ1-2|TRBV4-3|-
TGCGCCAGCAGCCCGTCCCCAGGGACACCTTCTGGCTACACCTTC
CASSPSPGTPSGYTF
>-|TRBJ2-1|TRBV9|-
TGTGCCAGCAGCGGAAACCGGGACCTCAAAAGCGATGAGCAGTTCTTC
CASSGNRDLKSDEQFF
>-|TRBJ2-3|TRBV3-1|-
TGTGCCAGCAGCCCCAGGGTTCGGACGGGGAGGACAGATACGCAGTATTTT
CASSPRVRTGRTDTQYF
>TRBD1|TRBJ2-7|TRBV6-1|few
TGTGCCAGCATGGGACAGTCCTACGAGCAGTACTTC
CASMGQSYEQYF
>-|TRBJ2-7|TRBV2|-
TGTGCCAGCCTTTGGACCGAGCAGTACTTC
CASLWTEQYF
>-|TRBJ2-2|TRBV9|-
TGTGCCAGCAGCGTCCCGGAGAACACCGGGGAGCTGTTTTTT
CASSVPENTGELFF
>-|TRBJ2-5|TRBV3-1|-
TGTGCCAGCAGCTCCGGGTTAGGGGAAGAGACCCAGTACTTC
CASSSGLGEETQYF
>-|TRBJ1-6|TRBV4-1|-
TGCGCCAGCAGCCAAGGGCGGGCACCCCTCCACTTT
CASSQGRAPLHF
>TRBD2|TRBJ2-3|TRBV12-3/TRBV12-4|-
TGTGCCAGCAGTTGGGGGTCTAGCGGTGAAGATACGCAGTATTTT
CASSWGSSGEDTQYF